This is a list of T cell receptor beta chains from one sample in a study of STAT3 mutations in large granular lymphocyte leukemia. Some clones are missing from TCRdb's copy, which holds only in-frame ones; the method was immunoSEQ multiplex PCR. The sample lists around 4,600 clones, around 47% occurring once. Specimen: peripheral blood mononuclear cells. The receptors originated from a man aged 55 to 70 with T-cell large granular lymphocyte leukemia. Some clones in this sample may be carry-over from other donors' samples. Each CDR3 is given without its conserved first and last residue. D genes are given only for firm matches.

J	D	V	CDR3
TRBJ1-3	.	TRBV6-6	ASSTLGSGNTIY
TRBJ1-2	.	TRBV6-6	ASSEPQLGVYGYT
TRBJ2-4	.	TRBV28	ASSSHLVDSKNIQY
TRBJ2-1	TRBD2	TRBV7-2	ASSLAGASGYNEQF
TRBJ2-3	.	TRBV29-1	SVGRGDTQY
TRBJ2-2	TRBD1	TRBV6-5	ASSYLRQGAGELF
TRBJ2-7	.	TRBV5-1	ASSFTRTGPPYEQY
TRBJ2-7	TRBD1	TRBV7-9	ASSLAPGTGGGEQY
TRBJ2-1	TRBD2	TRBV5-4	ASSPNRLAGGYNEQF
TRBJ2-7	.	TRBV29-1	SVRDSYEQY
TRBJ1-5	TRBD1	TRBV2	ASARGTGTQPQH
TRBJ1-1	.	TRBV30	AWGPSGRTEAF
TRBJ1-5	.	TRBV7-9	ASSAEVSQPQH
TRBJ2-1	TRBD2	TRBV18	ASSPPGLAGEQF
TRBJ2-5	.	TRBV7-2	ASSLVGVPQETQY
TRBJ1-4	.	TRBV29-1	SVNPGQIDEKLF
TRBJ1-1	.	TRBV29-1	SAQAGTAPNTEAF
TRBJ2-3	.	TRBV5-1	ASSLLGDTQY
TRBJ2-7	.	TRBV6-6	ASSSPTLSSYEQY
TRBJ1-1	.	TRBV20-1	SADGHTEAF
TRBJ1-1	.	TRBV5-6	ASRRTENTEAF
TRBJ2-7	.	TRBV10-3	AIRDYYEQY
TRBJ1-5	.	TRBV7-8	ASRGVDQPQH
TRBJ1-2	.	TRBV18	ASSLGRLDGYT
TRBJ2-3	TRBD2	TRBV5-1	ASSLVSGGIGDTQY
TRBJ2-1	TRBD2	TRBV5-4	ASSFRLADNNEQF
TRBJ1-6	TRBD1	TRBV6-5	ASSKTGGYSPLH
TRBJ1-2	.	TRBV18	ASSPKGQGNGYT